The 23 T cell receptor beta chains listed next were all sequenced from one sample in a study of blood T cell repertoires in COVID-19. The assay was immunoSEQ multiplex PCR, and TCRdb's table has in-frame clones only and misses some. The sample has over 35,000 clones; approximately 87% are singletons. Sequencing was performed on peripheral blood. Source of these receptors: a man aged 40-50 years with COVID-19, enrolled during active disease.

The rearrangement joins TRBV20-1 to TRBJ1-1, with 8 bases that match TRBD1. The germline V gene encodes CDR1 DFQATT and CDR2 SNEGSKA (reference sequence). The CDR3 sequence is 14 residues long. The trim removed 3 bases at V and 1 base at J, leaving 4 bases unmatched. The CDR3 here is CSASRTGTNTEAFF. The CDR3 nucleotides read TGCAGTGCTAGTCGGACAGGGACGAACACTGAAGCTTTCTTT.

J is TRBJ1-5 and V is TRBV18; D is undetermined. The CDR3 covers 13 residues. Trimming removed 5 bases at V and 1 base at J, with 6 bases between. Germline loops: CDR1 KGHSH, CDR2 LQKENI. This CDR3 reads CASSISSNQPQHF. The CDR3, as DNA: TGTGCCAGCTCAATTTCGAGCAATCAGCCCCAGCATTTT.

This sequence joins TRBV5-1 and TRBJ2-3, with D perhaps TRBD1 (6 bases). With 4 bases removed from V and 0 bases from J, the gap between germline ends came to 12 bases. The CDR3 runs 15 residues. CDR1 and CDR2 from the germline V gene are SGHRS and YFSETQ. In nucleotides, the CDR3 is TGCGCCAGCAGCGACAGGATTAAGAGCACAGATACGCAGTATTTT. Translating gives CASSDRIKSTDTQYF.

In nucleotides, the CDR3 is TGTGCCAGTAGTATGGGACAGGGCTATAATTCACCCCTCCACTTT. Amino acid sequence: CASSMGQGYNSPLHF. The genes are TRBV19 and TRBJ1-6, with 9 nucleotides matching TRBD1. Trimming at V came to 3 bases and at J to 3 bases, leaving 0 bases not matched to a gene. Germline loops: CDR1 LNHDA, CDR2 SQIVND (reference sequence). The CDR3 consists of 15 residues.

The V gene is TRBV19, the J gene TRBJ1-1, with TRBD1 matching over 7 bases. The CDR3 has 14 residues. J lost 3 bases, V lost 6 bases, and 7 bases had no gene match. Germline CDR1 is LNHDA and CDR2 is SQIVND (reference sequence). CDR3 sequence reads: CASRLGQADTEAFF. The CDR3 bases are TGTGCCAGTAGGCTAGGACAGGCGGACACTGAAGCTTTCTTT.

The genes are TRBV27 and TRBJ2-5; TRBD2 matches at 13 bases. Germline V CDR1 and CDR2: MNHEY, SMNVEV (reference sequence). The CDR3 consists of 15 residues. Trimming removed 6 bases from V and 7 bases from J; junction bases left unmatched: 8. CDR3 loop: CASRSPRLAGGTQYF. The CDR3 DNA follows: TGTGCCAGCAGGAGTCCAAGACTAGCGGGAGGGACCCAGTACTTC.

The rearrangement uses TRBV3-1 (or the pseudogene TRBV3-2) and TRBJ2-2, with D unresolved. V lost 0 bases to trimming and J lost 2 bases, with 7 bases between them. This CDR3 is 15 amino acids long. CDR1 and CDR2 from the germline V gene are LGHDT and YNNKEL (reference sequence). The CDR3 reads CASSQETVNTGELFF. The CDR3 nucleotides read TGTGCCAGCAGCCAAGAAACAGTTAACACCGGGGAGCTGTTTTTT.

The rearrangement joins TRBV30 to TRBJ1-2, with D unresolved. There are 14 residues in the CDR3. Trimming stripped 3 bases from V and 0 bases from J, with 11 bases between. The V gene's germline CDR1 is GTSNPN and CDR2 SVGIG (reference sequence). CDR3 region: CAWRSWLANYGYTF. The CDR3 DNA reads TGTGCCTGGAGGTCGTGGCTTGCTAACTATGGCTACACCTTC. The full variable domain, rest sourced from reference TRBV30 and TRBJ1-2, is SQTIHQWPATLVQPVGSPLSLECTVEGTSNPNLYWYRQAAGRGLQLLFYSVGIGQISSEVPQNLSASRPQDRQFILSSKKLLLSDSGFYLCAWRSWLANYGYTFGSGTRLTVV.

This chain connects TRBV11-2 to TRBJ2-7; the match to TRBD1 covers 9 bases. V lost 4 bases and J lost 2; bases outside the gene matches: 12. Germline V gene lookup returns CDR1 SGHAT and CDR2 FQNNGV. The CDR3 consists of 17 residues. DNA of the CDR3: TGTGCCAGCAGCTGGGGGGCTACAGGGGACAGGGCCTACGAGCAGTACTTC. This codes for CASSWGATGDRAYEQYF. Based on the CDR3 plus reference TRBV11-2 and TRBJ2-7, the full variable domain is EAGVAQSPRYKIIEKRQSVAFWCNPISGHATLYWYQQILGQGPKLLIQFQNNGVVDDSQLPKDRFSAERLKGVDSTLKIQPAKLEDSAVYLCASSWGATGDRAYEQYFGPGTRLTVT.

V and J are TRBV30 and TRBJ1-1; perhaps TRBD1 as D (6 bases). Germline V lookup: CDR1 GTSNPN, CDR2 SVGIG (reference sequence). The CDR3 covers 14 residues. V was cut by 3 bases and J by 1 base, with 12 bases left in between. The CDR3 here is CAWRKGGQNTEAFF. The CDR3 region has the DNA TGTGCCTGGAGAAAGGGGGGGCAGAACACTGAAGCTTTCTTT.

This chain uses TRBV7-8 with TRBJ1-2, with a tentative D call TRBD1 (6 bases). The CDR3 length is 14 residues. CDR1 and CDR2 from the germline V gene are SGHVS and FQNEAQ. Deletions cut 1 base from V and 4 bases from J, with 10 bases between. This CDR3 is CASSLDGTLYGYTF. In DNA form, the CDR3 reads TGTGCCAGCAGCTTAGATGGGACACTCTATGGCTACACCTTC.

This chain links TRBV28 with TRBJ2-7; D uncertain. Germline values: CDR1 MDHEN, CDR2 SYDVKM. The CDR3 sequence is 12 residues long. Trimming pared 1 base from V and 2 bases from J, leaving 3 bases between. Here the CDR3 reads CASSLSAYEQYF. The CDR3 DNA is TGTGCCAGCAGTTTATCGGCCTACGAGCAGTACTTC.

The chain uses TRBV18 and TRBJ2-3; perhaps TRBD2 as D (6 bases). This CDR3 comprises 13 residues. Germline CDR1 and CDR2: KGHSH and LQKENI. The V end was cut by 2 bases, the J end by 4 bases, with 7 bases between. CDR3 sequence: CASSPAGPDTQYF. In DNA, the CDR3 is TGTGCCAGCTCACCAGCGGGGCCAGATACGCAGTATTTT.

This chain links TRBV30 with TRBJ2-7, with D perhaps matching TRBD1 (5 bases). The germline V and J ends were trimmed by 0 bases and 6 bases, with 18 bases remaining between them. Germline CDR1 reads GTSNPN; CDR2 reads SVGIG (reference sequence). CDR3 size: 15 residues. CDR3 residues: CAWSVIRALGAEQYF. The CDR3 DNA follows: TGTGCCTGGAGTGTAATCCGGGCCCTAGGGGCCGAGCAGTACTTC.

The chain recombines TRBV3-1 (or the pseudogene TRBV3-2) with TRBJ1-5, with TRBD1 as a possible D gene (5 bases). CDR3 length equals 15 residues. Trimming took 4 bases from V and 0 from J, leaving 10 bases between them. CDR1 is LGHDT, CDR2 YNNKEL, per germline (reference sequence). CDR3 sequence reads: CASSRGQYSNQPQHF. DNA of the CDR3: TGTGCCAGCAGCCGAGGACAATATAGCAATCAGCCCCAGCATTTT.

The rearrangement links TRBV7-9 to TRBJ2-1; no clear D gene. Germline CDR1 is SEHNR and CDR2 is FQNEAQ (reference sequence). Trimming took 1 base from V and 2 from J, leaving 12 bases between them. This CDR3 region has 16 residues. CDR3 DNA sequence: TGTGCCAGCAGCTTAGGTGTGAGTCCCCCCTACAATGAGCAGTTCTTC. Translated, it gives CASSLGVSPPYNEQFF. The variable domain in full, with the rest retrieved from reference TRBV7-9 and TRBJ2-1, is DTGVSQNPRHKITKRGQNVTFRCDPISEHNRLYWYRQTLGQGPEFLTYFQNEAQLEKSRLLSDRFSAERPKGSFSTLEIQRTEQGDSAMYLCASSLGVSPPYNEQFFGPGTRLTVL.

V gene TRBV10-3 combines with J gene TRBJ2-5; perhaps TRBD1 as D (7 bases). The CDR3 extends over 12 amino acids. V lost 10 bases and J 4 bases, leaving 13 bases between the germline ends. CDR1 ENHRY and CDR2 SYGVKD come from the germline V gene. The CDR3: CATSGGTETQYF. CDR3 sequence (DNA): TGTGCCACCTCAGGGGGGACAGAGACCCAGTACTTC.

The genes are TRBV7-8 and TRBJ1-6; 9 bases fit TRBD1. V lost 5 bases to trimming and J lost 9 bases; unmatched junction nucleotides: 8. The CDR3 sequence is 15 residues long. Germline CDR1 and CDR2: SGHVS and FQNEAQ. The CDR3 region has the DNA TGTGCCAGCAGCCCCCAGGGACAGGGAGGTTCACCCCTCCACTTT. Amino acids: CASSPQGQGGSPLHF.

This clone appeared once. The J gene is TRBJ2-3, the V gene TRBV29-1, with 11 bases lining up with TRBD2. CDR3 length equals 15 residues. Losses at the gene ends were 5 bases for V and 4 bases for J; bases not matched to a gene: 8. Germline V lookup: CDR1 SQVTM, CDR2 ANQGSEA. The CDR3 nucleotides are TGCAGCGTTCTGGTTACTAGCGGGAGATCAGATACGCAGTATTTT. The encoded protein is CSVLVTSGRSDTQYF.

The genes are TRBV30 and TRBJ1-6; 9 nucleotides align to TRBD1. Unmatched junction bases numbered 9, after V lost 4 bases and J lost 5 bases. This CDR3 has 16 residues. Germline V gives CDR1 GTSNPN, CDR2 SVGIG (reference sequence). In DNA, the CDR3 is TGTGCCTGGACCTCCGGGACAGGGCCACATAATTCACCCCTCCACTTT. Protein product: CAWTSGTGPHNSPLHF.

The V call is TRBV4-1, the J call TRBJ2-7; TRBD2 matches at 9 bases. The CDR3 has 14 amino acids. With 6 bases clipped from V and 4 bases from J, the junction kept 7 bases outside the gene matches. CDR1 MGHRA and CDR2 YSYEKL come from the germline V gene. CDR3: CASRLKRGVYEQYF. DNA for the CDR3: TGCGCCAGCAGGTTGAAGCGGGGGGTTTACGAGCAGTACTTC.

CDR3 bases: TGTGCCAGCAGTTTGCACCCGGACAGGGGTAATGAAAAACTGTTTTTT. Translating gives CASSLHPDRGNEKLFF. V is TRBV6-5 and J is TRBJ1-4; 9 bases are shared with TRBD1. CDR3 length: 16 amino acids. Unmatched junction bases numbered 7, after V lost 4 bases and J lost 4 bases. Looked up from germline, CDR1 is MNHEY and CDR2 is SVGAGI.

This rearrangement joins TRBV12-3 or TRBV12-4 to TRBJ1-2, with D uncertain. This CDR3 contains 13 residues. Trimming pared 4 bases from V and 4 bases from J, leaving 10 bases between. CDR3 coding DNA: TGTGCCAGCAGTTACGCGCCAATCTATGGCTACACCTTC. Protein: CASSYAPIYGYTF.